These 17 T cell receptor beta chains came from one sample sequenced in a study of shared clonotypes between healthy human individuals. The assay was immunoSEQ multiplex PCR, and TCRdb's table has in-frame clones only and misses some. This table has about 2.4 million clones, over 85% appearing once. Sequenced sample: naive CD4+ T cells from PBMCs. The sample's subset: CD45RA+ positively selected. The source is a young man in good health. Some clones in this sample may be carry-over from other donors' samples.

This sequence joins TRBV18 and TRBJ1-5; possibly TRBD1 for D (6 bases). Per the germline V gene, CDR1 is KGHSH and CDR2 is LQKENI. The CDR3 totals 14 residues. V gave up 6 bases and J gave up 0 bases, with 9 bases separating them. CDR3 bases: TGTGCCAGCTCCACAGGGTATAGCAATCAGCCCCAGCATTTT. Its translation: CASSTGYSNQPQHF.

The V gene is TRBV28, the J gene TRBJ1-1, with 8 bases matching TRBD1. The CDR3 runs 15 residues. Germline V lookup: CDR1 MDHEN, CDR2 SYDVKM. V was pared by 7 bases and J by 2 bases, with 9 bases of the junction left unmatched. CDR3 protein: CASTGGGQGNTEAFF. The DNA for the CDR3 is TGTGCCAGCACCGGGGGAGGACAGGGAAACACTGAAGCTTTCTTT.

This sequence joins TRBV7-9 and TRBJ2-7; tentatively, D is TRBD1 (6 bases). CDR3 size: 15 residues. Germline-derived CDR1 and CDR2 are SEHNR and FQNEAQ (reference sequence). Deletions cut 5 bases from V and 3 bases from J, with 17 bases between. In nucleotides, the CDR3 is TGTGCCAGCAGCCCCGTTAGTGAGGGACACTACGAGCAGTACTTC. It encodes CASSPVSEGHYEQYF.

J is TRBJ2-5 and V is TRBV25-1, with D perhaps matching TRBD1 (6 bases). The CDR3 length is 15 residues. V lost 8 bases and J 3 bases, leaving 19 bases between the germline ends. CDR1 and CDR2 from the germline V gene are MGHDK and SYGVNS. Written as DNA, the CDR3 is TGTGCCAGCGGCGAACAGGGTTCGAGCAAAGAGACCCAGTACTTC. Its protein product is CASGEQGSSKETQYF.

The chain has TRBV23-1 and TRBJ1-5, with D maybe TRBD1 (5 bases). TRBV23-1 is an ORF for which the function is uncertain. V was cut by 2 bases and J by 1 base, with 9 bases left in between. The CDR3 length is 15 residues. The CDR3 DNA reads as TGCGCCAGCAGTCAAGCCAGGACAAGCAATCAGCCCCAGCATTTT. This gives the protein CASSQARTSNQPQHF.

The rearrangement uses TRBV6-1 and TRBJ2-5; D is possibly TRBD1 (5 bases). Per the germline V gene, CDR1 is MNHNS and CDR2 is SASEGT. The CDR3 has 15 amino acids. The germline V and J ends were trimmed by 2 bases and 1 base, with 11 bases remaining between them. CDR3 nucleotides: TGTGCCAGCAGTGAATGGCCAGGGTCCCAAGAGACCCAGTACTTC. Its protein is CASSEWPGSQETQYF.

CDR3: CASSIGTPARGHQPQHF. In DNA, the CDR3 is TGTGCCAGCAGTATAGGAACCCCGGCCCGAGGGCATCAGCCCCAGCATTTT. The chain links TRBV27 to TRBJ1-5; no reliable D call. Germline V lookup: CDR1 MNHEY, CDR2 SMNVEV (reference sequence). Deletions cut 5 bases from V and 5 bases from J, with 22 bases between. This CDR3 has 17 residues.

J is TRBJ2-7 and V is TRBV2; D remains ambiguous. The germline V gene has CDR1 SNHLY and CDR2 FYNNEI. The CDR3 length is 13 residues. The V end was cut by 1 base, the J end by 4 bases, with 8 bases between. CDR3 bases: TGTGCCAGCAGTGAAGATAGGGTTTACGAGCAGTACTTC. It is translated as CASSEDRVYEQYF.

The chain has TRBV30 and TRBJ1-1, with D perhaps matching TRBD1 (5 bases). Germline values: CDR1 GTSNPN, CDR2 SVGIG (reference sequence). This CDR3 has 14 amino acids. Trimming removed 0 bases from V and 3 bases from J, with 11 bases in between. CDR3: CAWSVPRQHTEAFF. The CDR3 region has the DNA TGTGCCTGGAGTGTACCAAGACAGCACACTGAAGCTTTCTTT.

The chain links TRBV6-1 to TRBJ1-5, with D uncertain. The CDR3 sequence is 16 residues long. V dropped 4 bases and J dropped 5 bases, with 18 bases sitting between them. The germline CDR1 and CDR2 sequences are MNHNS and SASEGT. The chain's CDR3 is CASSGIHTKPDQPQHF. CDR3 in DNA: TGTGCCAGCAGTGGAATACACACCAAACCCGATCAGCCCCAGCATTTT.

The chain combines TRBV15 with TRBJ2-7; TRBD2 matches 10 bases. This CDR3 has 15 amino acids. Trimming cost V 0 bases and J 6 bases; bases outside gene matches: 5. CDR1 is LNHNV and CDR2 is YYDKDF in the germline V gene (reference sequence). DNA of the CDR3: TGTGCCACCAGCAGAGAGCTAGCGGGAGTAACCGAGCAGTACTTC. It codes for CATSRELAGVTEQYF.

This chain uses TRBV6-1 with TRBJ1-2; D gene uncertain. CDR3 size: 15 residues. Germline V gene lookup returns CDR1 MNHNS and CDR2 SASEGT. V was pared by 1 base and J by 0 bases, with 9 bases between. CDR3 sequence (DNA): TGTGCCAGCAGTGAAGTCCCTCGGGCTAACTATGGCTACACCTTC. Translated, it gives CASSEVPRANYGYTF.

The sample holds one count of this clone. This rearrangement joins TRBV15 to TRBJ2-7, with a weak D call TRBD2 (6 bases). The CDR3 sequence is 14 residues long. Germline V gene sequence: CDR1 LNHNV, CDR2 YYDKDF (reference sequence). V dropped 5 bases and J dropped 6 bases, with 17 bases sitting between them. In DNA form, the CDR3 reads TGTGCCACCAGCCCAACTCGACTAGGAGGCGAGCAGTACTTC. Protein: CATSPTRLGGEQYF. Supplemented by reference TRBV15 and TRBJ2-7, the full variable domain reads DAMVIQNPRYQVTQFGKPVTLSCSQTLNHNVMYWYQQKSSQAPKLLFHYYDKDFNNEADTPDNFQSRRPNTSFCFLDIRSPGLGDTAMYLCATSPTRLGGEQYFGPGTRLTVT.

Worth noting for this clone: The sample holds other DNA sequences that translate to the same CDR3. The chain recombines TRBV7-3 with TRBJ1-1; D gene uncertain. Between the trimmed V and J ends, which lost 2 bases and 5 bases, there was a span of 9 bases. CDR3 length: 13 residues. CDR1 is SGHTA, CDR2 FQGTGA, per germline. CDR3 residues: CASSLLGVTEAFF. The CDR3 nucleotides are TGTGCCAGCAGCTTATTGGGCGTGACTGAAGCTTTCTTT.

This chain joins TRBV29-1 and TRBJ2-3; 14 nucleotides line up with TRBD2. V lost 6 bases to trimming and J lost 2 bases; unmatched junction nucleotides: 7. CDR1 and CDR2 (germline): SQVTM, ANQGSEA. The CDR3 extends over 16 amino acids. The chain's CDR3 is CSVRPGLAGDTDTQYF. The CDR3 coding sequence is TGCAGCGTCCGCCCGGGACTAGCGGGAGACACAGATACGCAGTATTTT.

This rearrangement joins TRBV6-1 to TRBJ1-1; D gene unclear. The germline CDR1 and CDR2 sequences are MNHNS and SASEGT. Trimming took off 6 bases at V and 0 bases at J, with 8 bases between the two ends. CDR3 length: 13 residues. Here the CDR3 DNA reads TGTGCCAGCAGAGTAGAAGTGAACACTGAAGCTTTCTTT. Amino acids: CASRVEVNTEAFF.

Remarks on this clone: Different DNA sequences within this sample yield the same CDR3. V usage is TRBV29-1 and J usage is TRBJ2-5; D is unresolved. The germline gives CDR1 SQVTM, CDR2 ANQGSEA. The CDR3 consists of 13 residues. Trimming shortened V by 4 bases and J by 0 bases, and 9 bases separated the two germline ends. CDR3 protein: CSVVGLYQETQYF. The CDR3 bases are TGCAGCGTTGTGGGCTTGTACCAAGAGACCCAGTACTTC.